This TCR beta chain was obtained from a study of beta chain features in type 1 diabetes. The whole isolated RNA underwent reverse transcription, so sequencing captured expressed TCRB transcripts. TCRdb keeps only in-frame clones here, not all; method: immunoSEQ multiplex PCR. The table has over 150,000 clones, under 9.5% seen once; the top ten hold under 0.55%. Whole-study results and caveats: Shortening that was moderate but significant affected the TCRB CDR3s of Type 1 diabetes patients in all four CD4+ subsets.

With respect to this clone: The antigen is unknown.

V trimming: 6 bases; J trimming: 5 bases; junction bases outside the gene matches: 12. The CDR3 extends over 15 amino acids. Germline V gives CDR1 SQVTM, CDR2 ANQGSEA. V usage is TRBV29-1 and J usage is TRBJ2-2; 7 bases are a match to TRBD1. The sequencing input was central memory CD4+ T cells from blood. The source is a man aged 18 to 30 with type 1 diabetes. CDR3 sequence: CSVAPTGVITGELFF. CDR3 sequence (DNA): TGCAGCGTCGCCCCTACAGGGGTTATAACCGGGGAGCTGTTTTTT.